This section outlines one TCR beta chain sequence together with its context. The antigen remains undetermined. The identical CDR3 is also encoded by other nucleotide sequences in the sample. Over several immunoSEQ plates, each subset's genomic DNA was distributed in even portions. Using immunoSEQ multiplex PCR, the repertoire was profiled, and TCRdb retains in-frame clones only, with some absent. The sample contains approximately 2.5 million clones, more than 90% of which appear only once. This sample was taken from a study of shared clonotypes between healthy human individuals. Study details: Per donor, three plates held CD4 naive cells, three held CD4 memory, two held CD8 naive and one held CD8 memory. General observations from the study: How much donors shared clonotypes was expected to be affected by sequencing depth.

The source of this sequence is a young man in good health. Sequencing input: naive CD4+ T cells sorted from blood. Regarding subset: CD45RA+ positively selected.

In nucleotides, the CDR3 is TGTGCCAGCAGTGGACACTACGAGCAGTACTTC. Translation: CASSGHYEQYF. This chain links TRBV2 with TRBJ2-7, with no clear D. V was clipped by 4 bases and J by 3 bases, with 4 bases between them. CDR1 SNHLY and CDR2 FYNNEI come from the germline V gene. The CDR3 is 11 amino acids.